Presented here are 27 T cell receptor beta chains from one specimen sequenced in a study of shared clonotypes between healthy human individuals. Sequencing was performed with immunoSEQ multiplex PCR; in TCRdb, only in-frame clones are kept and a portion is missing. Seen here are over a million clones, approximately 80% observed once, and the top ten hold 0.61%. The material sequenced was memory CD4+ T cells from PBMCs. Indicated subset: CD45RA-negative fraction. These receptors all come from a man between 18 and 29 years old in good health. Some clones in this sample may be carry-over from other donors' samples.

Notes on this clone: Different DNA sequences within this sample yield the same CDR3. J is TRBJ2-3 and V is TRBV28; 10 bases are a match to TRBD1. The CDR3 totals 14 residues. Germline-derived CDR1 and CDR2 are MDHEN and SYDVKM. The V segment lost 5 bases and the J segment 6 bases; nucleotides outside the gene matches: 5. The CDR3 spells CASSAGTGVDTQYF. In DNA, the CDR3 is TGTGCCAGCAGTGCTGGGACAGGGGTTGATACGCAGTATTTT. The variable domain in full, with the rest retrieved from reference TRBV28 and TRBJ2-3, is DVKVTQSSRYLVKRTGEKVFLECVQDMDHENMFWYRQDPGLGLRLIYFSYDVKMKEKGDIPEGYSVSREKKERFSLILESASTNQTSMYLCASSAGTGVDTQYFGPGTRLTVL.

The chain links TRBV18 to TRBJ2-2; 8 nucleotides align to TRBD1. Germline CDR1 and CDR2: KGHSH and LQKENI. CDR3 length: 15 residues. The V and J ends lost 6 bases and 4 bases, in that order; junction bases with no gene match: 7. The CDR3 nucleotides are TGTGCCAGCTCGCCAGGGGGCGCTAGCACCGGGGAGCTGTTTTTT. This codes for CASSPGGASTGELFF.

Of note for this clone: The junction departs from germline at one end; a sequencing error may be responsible. The rearrangement joins TRBV4-1 to TRBJ2-1; 8 nucleotides match TRBD2. The CDR3 length is 12 residues. The germline V gene has CDR1 MGHRA and CDR2 YSYEKL. The CDR3 nucleotides read TGCGCCAGCAGCCACCCCGGGGGGGGACGGGTCTTC. Translation gives CASSHPGGGRVF.

This clone was observed a single time. This chain uses TRBV27 with TRBJ1-5; TRBD1 aligns across 8 bases. Losses at the gene ends were 5 bases for V and 3 bases for J; bases not matched to a gene: 9. CDR3 length equals 16 residues. CDR1 is MNHEY and CDR2 is SMNVEV in the germline V gene (reference sequence). Written as DNA, the CDR3 is TGTGCCAGCAGTGACCTGACAGGGGACCCCAATCAGCCCCAGCATTTT. This sequence encodes CASSDLTGDPNQPQHF.

CDR3 loop: CAAGTFPQYF. As DNA, the CDR3 is TGTGCCGCGGGGACTTTTCCGCAGTATTTT. The chain combines TRBV30 with TRBJ2-3, with a weak D call TRBD2 (6 bases). Trimming shortened V by 8 bases and J by 10 bases, and 13 bases separated the two germline ends. Germline CDR1 GTSNPN, CDR2 SVGIG (reference sequence). This CDR3 is 10 amino acids long.

The chain links TRBV6-1 to TRBJ2-5, with D possibly called TRBD1 or TRBD2 (5 bases each). V lost 7 bases and J 5 bases, leaving 17 bases between the germline ends. The CDR3 is 14 residues long. Germline loops: CDR1 MNHNS, CDR2 SASEGT. The CDR3 is CASTKGPSGETQYF. CDR3 nucleotide sequence: TGTGCCAGCACCAAGGGACCATCAGGCGAGACCCAGTACTTC.

The DNA of the CDR3 is TGTGCCAGCAGTGAAGTGGCGCCTAGCAATCAGCCCCAGCATTTT. Its protein product is CASSEVAPSNQPQHF. The V call is TRBV2, the J call TRBJ1-5; D remains ambiguous. CDR1 is SNHLY and CDR2 is FYNNEI in the germline V gene. Trimming left V 1 base short and J 0 bases short, with 7 bases between. The CDR3 has 15 amino acids.

The chain carries TRBV7-8 and TRBJ1-1; D possibly corresponds to TRBD1 (6 bases). The CDR3 extends over 14 amino acids. Trimming took 5 bases from V and 1 from J, leaving 11 bases between them. The germline V gene encodes CDR1 SGHVS and CDR2 FQNEAQ. CDR3 in DNA: TGTGCCAGCAGCCTGGGACATTCGAACACTGAAGCTTTCTTT. Amino acids: CASSLGHSNTEAFF.

There are a few counts of this clone. The chain recombines TRBV6-1 with TRBJ2-1; 10 nucleotides agree with TRBD2. This CDR3 is built from 14 residues. Germline trimming cut 7 bases from V and 6 bases from J; bases unmatched to any gene: 6. Germline CDR1 reads MNHNS; CDR2 reads SASEGT. The CDR3 DNA sequence: TGTGCCAGCACTACAGGACTAGCGGTCAATGAGCAGTTCTTC. Its translation: CASTTGLAVNEQFF.

The chain employs TRBV25-1 and TRBJ2-2, with D perhaps matching TRBD2 (5 bases). CDR1 is MGHDK and CDR2 is SYGVNS in the germline V gene. Trimming pared 1 base from V and 1 base from J, leaving 10 bases between. This CDR3 is built from 16 residues. The CDR3 nucleotides read TGTGCCAGCAGTGAATCGTGGACTCTGAACACCGGGGAGCTGTTTTTT. This encodes CASSESWTLNTGELFF.

The chain carries TRBV5-6 and TRBJ1-3; the D is unclear. CDR1 is SGHDT, CDR2 YYEEEE, per germline. V lost 1 base and J lost 0, with 20 bases in between. The CDR3 sequence is 19 residues long. CDR3 residues: CASSLSGISTLLSGNTIYF. Here the CDR3 DNA reads TGTGCCAGCAGCTTGTCGGGGATTTCTACATTACTCTCTGGAAACACCATATATTTT.

This chain joins TRBV25-1 and TRBJ2-1; weak D call: TRBD2 (6 bases). The CDR3 has 13 amino acids. Germline V CDR1 and CDR2: MGHDK, SYGVNS. V was pared by 1 base and J by 13 bases, with 14 bases between. CDR3 sequence: CASSESGTGTQFF. The CDR3 DNA sequence: TGTGCCAGCAGTGAATCAGGGACTGGTACTCAGTTCTTC.

Notes on this clone: Other DNA sequences within the sample encode an identical CDR3. The chain couples TRBV9 to TRBJ1-1; no definite D call. CDR1 SGDLS and CDR2 YYNGEE come from the germline V gene. Trimming left V 0 bases short and J 2 bases short, with 8 bases between. The CDR3 runs to 14 residues. The CDR3 loop is CASSVDPLNTEAFF. CDR3 DNA: TGTGCCAGCAGCGTAGATCCGTTAAACACTGAAGCTTTCTTT. Filled out from reference TRBV9 and TRBJ1-1, the complete variable domain reads DSGVTQTPKHLITATGQRVTLRCSPRSGDLSVYWYQQSLDQGLQFLIQYYNGEERAKGNILERFSAQQFPDLHSELNLSSLELGDSALYFCASSVDPLNTEAFFGQGTRLTVV.

The chain combines TRBV6-5 with TRBJ2-5; 8 bases agree with TRBD1. The end of the DNA aligns better with TRBJ2-7, so the J call may be wrong. Germline CDR1 and CDR2: MNHEY and SVGAGI. The CDR3 length is 14 residues. CDR3 amino acids: CASSAGQGPREQYF. The CDR3 DNA follows: TGTGCCAGCAGTGCAGGACAGGGACCTCGCGAGCAGTACTTC.

Only one count was recorded for this clone. The chain couples TRBV11-3 to TRBJ2-1; weak D call: TRBD2 (5 bases). Germline V CDR1 and CDR2: SGHNT, YENEEA. V lost 0 bases, J lost 0 bases, and 6 bases lay in between. The CDR3 is 15 amino acids. The CDR3, as DNA: TGTGCCAGCAGCTTAGAGGGGAGCTCCTACAATGAGCAGTTCTTC. Its translation is CASSLEGSSYNEQFF.

The J gene is TRBJ2-3, the V gene TRBV7-6, with 8 bases matching TRBD2. CDR1 is SGHVS and CDR2 is FNYEAQ in the germline V gene. This CDR3 has 17 residues. The ends lost 5 bases at V and 7 bases at J; junction bases unmatched: 17. The CDR3 coding sequence is TGTGCCAGCAGCACTTCCGGGACTAGTTTTGAGGGGAATACGCAGTATTTT. Translated: CASSTSGTSFEGNTQYF. Supplemented by reference TRBV7-6 and TRBJ2-3, the full variable domain reads GAGVSQSPRYKVTKRGQDVALRCDPISGHVSLYWYRQALGQGPEFLTYFNYEAQQDKSGLPNDRFSAERPEGSISTLTIQRTEQRDSAMYRCASSTSGTSFEGNTQYFGPGTRLTVL.

The V and J genes are TRBV18 and TRBJ1-2; D unresolved. V shed 2 bases and J shed 3 bases, with 4 bases lying between them. There are 12 residues in the CDR3. The germline CDR1 and CDR2 sequences are KGHSH and LQKENI. CDR3 DNA sequence: TGTGCCAGCTCACCAGAAGACTATGGCTACACCTTC. Its translation is CASSPEDYGYTF.

Turning to this clone: This could be a read error, since a much larger clone is one nucleotide away. Other DNA sequences in this sample translate to the same CDR3. J is TRBJ1-2 and V is TRBV29-1, with D uncertain. CDR3 size: 14 residues. The germline V gene has CDR1 SQVTM and CDR2 ANQGSEA. The CDR3 protein is CGARVASSVYGYTF. CDR3 bases: TGCGGCGCTCGGGTTGCTAGTTCGGTCTATGGCTACACCTTC.

The chain employs TRBV5-5 and TRBJ2-7; 10 positions match TRBD1. Germline lookup yields CDR1 SGHKS and CDR2 YYEKEE (reference sequence). The CDR3 totals 14 residues. Unmatched junction bases numbered 7, after V lost 7 bases and J lost 3 bases. The CDR3 is CASSLRDRGYEQYF. CDR3 sequence (DNA): TGTGCCAGCTCCCTACGGGACAGGGGCTACGAGCAGTACTTC.

The chain links TRBV28 to TRBJ1-1, with no clear D. This CDR3 is built from 13 residues. Trimming took 2 bases from V and 11 from J, leaving 15 bases between them. Looked up from germline, CDR1 is MDHEN and CDR2 is SYDVKM. The CDR3 reads CASSLGISGRAFF. The CDR3 region has the DNA TGTGCCAGCAGTTTAGGGATTTCCGGGCGGGCTTTCTTT.

The rearrangement links TRBV6-5 to TRBJ2-1, with D unclear. V lost 8 bases to trimming and J lost 13 bases, with 18 bases between them. This CDR3 is 12 amino acids long. The germline CDR1 and CDR2 sequences are MNHEY and SVGAGI. The CDR3 reads CASHKISAEQFF. CDR3 DNA sequence: TGTGCCAGCCACAAAATATCGGCTGAACAGTTCTTC.

The chain recombines TRBV5-5 with TRBJ1-3; D is unresolved. Trimming left V 4 bases short and J 2 bases short, with 7 bases between. The CDR3 runs 13 residues. Germline V gene lookup returns CDR1 SGHKS and CDR2 YYEKEE (reference sequence). This CDR3 is CASSPVAGNTIYF. DNA for the CDR3: TGTGCCAGCAGCCCGGTCGCTGGAAACACCATATATTTT.

The chain uses TRBV5-1 and TRBJ2-7; 10 bases map to TRBD2. CDR3 length: 16 residues. Trimming at V came to 4 bases and at J to 5 bases, leaving 12 bases not matched to a gene. The V gene's germline CDR1 is SGHRS and CDR2 YFSETQ. The CDR3 DNA sequence: TGCGCCAGCAGCCAGGAAGTCCTAGCGGGAGACAACGAGCAGTACTTC. Residues: CASSQEVLAGDNEQYF.

The chain joins TRBV5-1 to TRBJ2-5; D unclear. Per the germline V gene, CDR1 is SGHRS and CDR2 is YFSETQ. The CDR3 has 12 residues. V shed 5 bases and J shed 1 base, with 6 bases lying between them. The CDR3 nucleotides are TGCGCCAGCAGTCAGCTCCAAGAGACCCAGTACTTC. The encoded protein is CASSQLQETQYF.

This chain links TRBV21-1 with TRBJ2-1; the table's TRBD2 call for D was not verified on the DNA. TRBV21-1 is described as a pseudogene. This CDR3 has 15 amino acids. CDR3 DNA: TGTGCCAGCGGAGGGACTAGCGGTACTTACAATGAGCAGTTCTTC. This encodes CASGGTSGTYNEQFF.

The rearrangement links TRBV5-3 to TRBJ2-4; D gene uncertain. Being an ORF, TRBV5-3 has a function that is uncertain. Trimming stripped 4 bases from V and 2 bases from J, with 16 bases between. The CDR3 sequence is 16 residues long. CDR3 in DNA: TGTGCCAGAAGCGCCAGAGTACAGACATCCAAAAACATTCAGTACTTC. Protein product: CARSARVQTSKNIQYF.

This clone was seen more than once but under ten times. The rearrangement uses TRBV30 and TRBJ2-1; unclear D gene. Germline CDR1 is GTSNPN and CDR2 is SVGIG (reference sequence). This CDR3 region has 12 residues. V was pared by 4 bases and J by 3 bases, with 7 bases between. The CDR3, as DNA: TGTGCCTGGACTCCAGACTACAATGAGCAGTTCTTC. It is translated as CAWTPDYNEQFF.